The TCR beta chain described here comes from a study of CD4 T cells in relation to SARS-CoV-2 and coronaviruses. Unexposed donor CD4+ T cells date from about 2011-2019, before the COVID-19 pandemic. The cells were cultured for roughly 11 days before CD4+ T cells were isolated. Cells permitting, SARS-CoV-2 S/N and four cold-coronavirus spikes were tested on unexposed-donor CD4+ T cells. As for this clone: The antigen is unknown.

The protocol was immunoSEQ multiplex PCR, while the TCRdb copy is restricted to in-frame clones and leaves out a portion. The data show 23,000 or so clones, around 74% seen once. This CDR3 has 12 residues. V lost 5 bases and J lost 10, with 12 bases in between. Germline V gene lookup returns CDR1 SGHTA and CDR2 FQGTGA. The TCR sequence derives from a human donor in good health. V gene TRBV7-3 combines with J gene TRBJ2-1; D gene ambiguous. Sequencing was done on a sample of CD4+ T cells from PBMCs, cultured in vitro. This chain's CDR3 is CASSATGREQFF. Here the CDR3 DNA reads TGTGCCAGCAGCGCCACCGGGCGGGAGCAGTTCTTC.